The 14 T cell receptor beta chains below all came from one sample that was sequenced in a study of CD8 T cells in Susac syndrome. The RNA input was 0.5 to 1 ug, and it was reverse transcribed with random hexamers. TCRdb passed the immunoSEQ multiplex PCR reads through MiXCR, listing each CDR3 protein once. This sample carries around 280,000 distinct CDR3 sequences, more than 75% of them seen once, and the ten largest clones take approximately 0.11%. The sequenced sample was CD8+ T cells from PBMCs. The receptors originated from a human donor with multiple sclerosis.

V gene TRBV13 combines with J gene TRBJ2-7; tentatively, D is TRBD1 (6 bases). Trimming left V 5 bases short and J 7 bases short, with 15 bases between. Germline V gene lookup returns CDR1 PRHDT and CDR2 FYEKMQ (reference sequence). The CDR3 spans 13 residues. The CDR3, as DNA: TGTGCCAGCAGCCGGTTGGGGGCTGGGGAGCAGTACTTC. Its protein product is CASSRLGAGEQYF.

This chain connects TRBV6-5 to TRBJ1-1; unclear D gene. The CDR3 is 13 amino acids. Trimming shortened V by 8 bases and J by 0 bases, and 10 bases separated the two germline ends. Looked up from germline, CDR1 is MNHEY and CDR2 is SVGAGI. CDR3 loop: CASLSGLNTEAFF. In DNA, the CDR3 is TGTGCCAGCCTTAGTGGGTTGAACACTGAAGCTTTCTTT.

The chain uses TRBV7-9 and TRBJ2-6; D is ambiguous. Trimming shortened V by 4 bases and J by 3 bases, and 16 bases separated the two germline ends. The CDR3 runs 17 residues. CDR1 is SEHNR, CDR2 FQNEAQ, per germline (reference sequence). The CDR3 region has the DNA TGTGCCAGCAGCTCCCCTGAAGACCCTCATGGGGCCAACGTCCTGACTTTC. Translating it yields CASSSPEDPHGANVLTF.

The V call is TRBV28, the J call TRBJ1-5; D gene uncertain. The CDR3 is 17 amino acids. Germline V gene data show CDR1 as MDHEN and CDR2 as SYDVKM. Trimming pared 2 bases from V and 0 bases from J, leaving 14 bases between. CDR3 coding DNA: TGTGCCAGCAGTTTACTCGTCGGACCCTATAGCAATCAGCCCCAGCATTTT. Amino acids: CASSLLVGPYSNQPQHF. The variable domain in full, completed from reference TRBV28 and TRBJ1-5, reads DVKVTQSSRYLVKRTGEKVFLECVQDMDHENMFWYRQDPGLGLRLIYFSYDVKMKEKGDIPEGYSVSREKKERFSLILESASTNQTSMYLCASSLLVGPYSNQPQHFGDGTRLSIL.

V and J are TRBV9 and TRBJ1-1, with D perhaps matching TRBD1 (5 bases). V lost 4 bases to trimming and J lost 10 bases, with 11 bases between them. The CDR3 has 11 amino acids. Germline values: CDR1 SGDLS, CDR2 YYNGEE. The CDR3 bases are TGTGCCAGCAGCCAGGGAGGGGTAGCTTTCTTT. Its protein product is CASSQGGVAFF.

J is TRBJ1-1 and V is TRBV19; 8 bases are shared with TRBD1. In germline, CDR1 is LNHDA, CDR2 SQIVND (reference sequence). Unmatched junction bases numbered 10, after V lost 3 bases and J lost 4 bases. This CDR3 has 16 amino acids. In DNA form, the CDR3 reads TGTGCCAGTAGTATCCCCTCGGACAGGGAGGGCACTGAAGCTTTCTTT. This codes for CASSIPSDREGTEAFF.

V usage is TRBV5-4 and J usage is TRBJ2-3; the D gene could be TRBD1 or TRBD2 (5 bases each). V gave up 4 bases and J gave up 9 bases, with 15 bases separating them. Germline V gives CDR1 SGHNT, CDR2 YYREEE (reference sequence). This CDR3 is built from 13 residues. The CDR3 here is CASSPRDPSTQYF. CDR3 in DNA: TGTGCCAGCAGCCCCCGGGACCCATCGACGCAGTATTTT.

This sequence joins TRBV27 and TRBJ2-1, with 15 bases lining up with TRBD2. Germline V gene lookup returns CDR1 MNHEY and CDR2 SMNVEV (reference sequence). Trimming took 5 bases from V and 7 from J; bases not matched to a gene: 6. The CDR3 is made up of 16 amino acids. CDR3 protein: CASSTGTSGRMNEQFF. DNA of the CDR3: TGTGCCAGCAGTACTGGGACTAGCGGGAGGATGAATGAGCAGTTCTTC.

The chain recombines TRBV7-8 with TRBJ2-7, with 14 bases identical to TRBD2. After removal of 5 bases from V and 7 bases from J, the junction contained 16 bases not matched to a gene. The CDR3 loop spans 18 amino acids. Germline lookup yields CDR1 SGHVS and CDR2 FQNEAQ. CDR3 amino acids: CASSRGLAGAERGTEQYF. The CDR3 DNA follows: TGTGCCAGCAGCCGGGGACTAGCGGGAGCTGAACGCGGTACAGAGCAGTACTTC. Based on the CDR3 plus reference TRBV7-8 and TRBJ2-7, the full variable domain is GAGVSQSPRYKVAKRGQDVALRCDPISGHVSLFWYQQALGQGPEFLTYFQNEAQLDKSGLPSDRFFAERPEGSVSTLKIQRTQQEDSAVYLCASSRGLAGAERGTEQYFGPGTRLTVT.

The J gene is TRBJ2-7, the V gene TRBV27; possibly TRBD2 for D (6 bases). The V gene's germline CDR1 is MNHEY and CDR2 SMNVEV (reference sequence). Deletions cut 3 bases from V and 0 bases from J, with 9 bases between. The CDR3 extends over 14 amino acids. The CDR3 DNA is TGTGCCAGCAGTTTGGGCGGGACCTCCTACGAGCAGTACTTC. It yields the protein CASSLGGTSYEQYF.

The chain combines TRBV28 with TRBJ2-5, with a weak D call TRBD1 (6 bases). The CDR3 length is 13 residues. Germline lookup yields CDR1 MDHEN and CDR2 SYDVKM. V was shortened by 3 bases and J by 4 bases, with 9 bases between the two germline ends. In DNA form, the CDR3 reads TGTGCCAGCAGTTTCCCCAGGGGAGAGACCCAGTACTTC. Translating gives CASSFPRGETQYF. Full variable domain (remainder filled in from reference TRBV28 and TRBJ2-5): DVKVTQSSRYLVKRTGEKVFLECVQDMDHENMFWYRQDPGLGLRLIYFSYDVKMKEKGDIPEGYSVSREKKERFSLILESASTNQTSMYLCASSFPRGETQYFGPGTRLLVL.

V and J are TRBV29-1 and TRBJ1-1, with D tentatively TRBD1 (5 bases). Trimming left V 0 bases short and J 1 base short, with 27 bases between. CDR1 SQVTM and CDR2 ANQGSEA come from the germline V gene. This CDR3 has 20 amino acids. CDR3 protein: CSVEDQAAGALWGRNTEAFF. As DNA, the CDR3 is TGCAGCGTTGAAGATCAGGCAGCTGGGGCCTTGTGGGGGAGGAACACTGAAGCTTTCTTT.

This clonotype came up a few times. The chain links TRBV6-5 to TRBJ2-2, with unresolved D. V dropped 6 bases and J dropped 2 bases, with 4 bases sitting between them. The CDR3 spans 12 residues. Looked up from germline, CDR1 is MNHEY and CDR2 is SVGAGI. In DNA, the CDR3 is TGTGCCAGCAGATTAAACACCGGGGAGCTGTTTTTT. Translating gives CASRLNTGELFF.

This clonotype has only a few counts. The chain uses TRBV14 and TRBJ2-1; TRBD2 matches 7 bases. The CDR3 length is 15 residues. The J segment lost 4 bases and the V segment lost 3 bases, leaving 6 bases of the junction unmatched. CDR1 and CDR2 from the germline V gene are SGHDN and FVKESK. The CDR3: CASSHPAGTYNEQFF. CDR3 DNA sequence: TGTGCCAGCAGCCATCCAGCGGGAACATACAATGAGCAGTTCTTC.